Each of the 29 T cell receptor beta chains below was sequenced from the same sample in a study of cytomegalovirus exposure and HLA in healthy donors. This PCR relied on a set of 60 Vbeta primers and 13 Jbeta primers. Sequencing used immunoSEQ multiplex PCR; TCRdb keeps in-frame clones, though not all of them. This table has 150,000 to 200,000 clones, around four fifths appearing once. Material for sequencing was PBMCs. The source of these receptors is a woman between 35 and 50 years old in good health and CMV-seronegative.

Details on this clone: Other nucleotide sequences from this sample produce the same CDR3. This sequence joins TRBV7-2 and TRBJ2-1; 9 bases map to TRBD2. Germline V gene sequence: CDR1 SGHTA, CDR2 FQGNSA. This CDR3 contains 14 residues. With V trimmed by 1 base and J by 8 bases, 3 bases remained unmatched. DNA for the CDR3: TGTGCCAGCAGCTTAGTCAGGACTAGCGATGAGCAGTTCTTC. Translating gives CASSLVRTSDEQFF.

V gene TRBV4-3 combines with J gene TRBJ1-5, with D possibly being TRBD1 (6 bases). V was trimmed by 4 bases and J by 4 bases, leaving 11 bases between them. CDR3 length: 14 residues. Germline V gene data show CDR1 as LGHNA and CDR2 as YSLEER. The DNA of the CDR3 is TGCGCCAGCAGCCCAGGGGTAGTTAATCAGCCCCAGCATTTT. Amino acid sequence: CASSPGVVNQPQHF.

The chain has TRBV11-2 and TRBJ2-1; 10 bases fit TRBD2. Germline-derived CDR1 and CDR2 are SGHAT and FQNNGV. Losses at the gene ends were 5 bases for V and 2 bases for J; bases not matched to a gene: 9. The CDR3 contains 17 residues. The CDR3 nucleotides read TGTGCCAGCAGCCCCCGTTTCGGGACTAGCGCCTACAATGAGCAGTTCTTC. This gives the protein CASSPRFGTSAYNEQFF. Full variable domain (missing parts from reference TRBV11-2 and TRBJ2-1): EAGVAQSPRYKIIEKRQSVAFWCNPISGHATLYWYQQILGQGPKLLIQFQNNGVVDDSQLPKDRFSAERLKGVDSTLKIQPAKLEDSAVYLCASSPRFGTSAYNEQFFGPGTRLTVL.

The V gene is TRBV9, the J gene TRBJ2-7; 12 bases align to TRBD2. V trimming: 0 bases; J trimming: 5 bases; junction bases outside the gene matches: 6. This CDR3 comprises 16 residues. CDR1 and CDR2 from the germline V gene are SGDLS and YYNGEE. The CDR3: CASSVGLAGGYHEQYF. CDR3 coding DNA: TGTGCCAGCAGCGTAGGTCTAGCGGGAGGGTACCACGAGCAGTACTTC.

The chain combines TRBV5-1 with TRBJ1-3, with a possible D match to TRBD1 (5 bases). The V gene's germline CDR1 is SGHRS and CDR2 YFSETQ. CDR3 length equals 17 residues. Trimming took 4 bases from V and 0 from J, leaving 17 bases between them. CDR3 sequence (DNA): TGCGCCAGCAGCCCCTGGGACTCCGGGGACTCTGGAAACACCATATATTTT. This encodes CASSPWDSGDSGNTIYF.

The chain is built from TRBV9 and TRBJ1-2; TRBD1 is a possible D gene (6 bases). Per the germline V gene, CDR1 is SGDLS and CDR2 is YYNGEE. CDR3 length: 15 residues. V was pared by 0 bases and J by 6 bases, with 15 bases between. CDR3 DNA: TGTGCCAGCAGCGTAGACGGGGTGGCAGGGGATGGCTACACCTTC. This gives the protein CASSVDGVAGDGYTF.

V and J are TRBV11-3 and TRBJ2-3, with 7 positions matching TRBD2. The CDR3 covers 18 residues. The germline V gene has CDR1 SGHNT and CDR2 YENEEA. V was pared by 5 bases and J by 1 base, with 15 bases of the junction left unmatched. In DNA, the CDR3 is TGTGCCAGCAGCCGAGAGGGCGGGAGAGGTTTTGGCACAGATACGCAGTATTTT. Its translation is CASSREGGRGFGTDTQYF.

A single count supports this clone. The rearrangement joins TRBV19 to TRBJ2-5; 7 nucleotides line up with TRBD2. J was trimmed by 5 bases and V by 2 bases; bases with no gene match: 8. The CDR3 covers 15 residues. Germline CDR1 reads LNHDA; CDR2 reads SQIVND (reference sequence). The CDR3 here is CASSIMVAGVETQYF. The CDR3 nucleotides read TGTGCCAGTAGTATAATGGTCGCGGGAGTCGAGACCCAGTACTTC.

This chain connects TRBV2 to TRBJ1-1; D not resolved. Trimming took off 3 bases at V and 4 bases at J, with 9 bases between the two ends. Germline CDR1 and CDR2: SNHLY and FYNNEI. This CDR3 spans 13 amino acids. The CDR3 reads CASSEVALTEAFF. The CDR3 region has the DNA TGTGCCAGCAGTGAGGTGGCCCTCACTGAAGCTTTCTTT.

The V gene is TRBV2, the J gene TRBJ1-1; 7 bases are shared with TRBD1. Trimming cost V 6 bases and J 1 base; bases outside gene matches: 11. Germline CDR1 and CDR2: SNHLY and FYNNEI. The CDR3 has 16 amino acids. The CDR3 region is CASRAGTAKPNTEAFF. CDR3 bases: TGTGCCAGCAGGGCCGGGACAGCCAAGCCGAACACTGAAGCTTTCTTT.

V gene TRBV5-1 combines with J gene TRBJ2-7; 11 bases fit TRBD1. CDR1 is SGHRS and CDR2 is YFSETQ in the germline V gene. The CDR3 has 16 residues. Losses at the gene ends were 0 bases for V and 9 bases for J; bases not matched to a gene: 11. The CDR3 bases are TGCGCCAGCAGCTTGGGGTCCGGGACAGGGGGTCGGGTGCAGTACTTC. Translating gives CASSLGSGTGGRVQYF.

This chain joins TRBV28 and TRBJ2-2, with 13 bases identical to TRBD2. Germline V gene data show CDR1 as MDHEN and CDR2 as SYDVKM. The CDR3 is 17 residues long. The junction had 7 bases not matched to a gene; V was cut back by 1 base and J by 8 bases. The CDR3 nucleotides read TGTGCCAGCAGTTTATCCAGGACTAGCGGGAGATTTGGGGAGCTGTTTTTT. The encoded protein is CASSLSRTSGRFGELFF.

The chain uses TRBV5-1 and TRBJ2-2; the match to TRBD1 covers 10 bases. V was pared by 4 bases and J by 4 bases, with 4 bases of the junction left unmatched. CDR1 and CDR2 from the germline V gene are SGHRS and YFSETQ. The CDR3 covers 15 residues. The CDR3 sequence is CASSNGDRGTGELFF. The CDR3 DNA follows: TGCGCCAGCAGCAACGGGGACAGGGGCACCGGGGAGCTGTTTTTT.

This clone was detected once. This chain joins TRBV19 and TRBJ1-1, with TRBD1 identical over 7 bases. The germline V gene encodes CDR1 LNHDA and CDR2 SQIVND (reference sequence). The CDR3 spans 13 residues. V dropped 6 bases and J dropped 3; count of bases not matched to a gene: 4. The CDR3, as DNA: TGTGCCAGTAGGACGGGACAGTACACTGAAGCTTTCTTT. It yields the protein CASRTGQYTEAFF.

This clone was found once. The chain links TRBV29-1 to TRBJ2-5; TRBD2 is a possible D gene (6 bases). Germline V gene data show CDR1 as SQVTM and CDR2 as ANQGSEA. Trimming removed 3 bases from V and 5 bases from J, with 19 bases in between. This CDR3 is 15 amino acids long. CDR3 DNA sequence: TGCAGCGTTGAGGGGTTCCCGGGAGTGAGGGAGACCCAGTACTTC. Its protein is CSVEGFPGVRETQYF.

The rearrangement links TRBV19 to TRBJ1-5; maybe TRBD1 (6 bases). Trimming cost V 3 bases and J 3 bases, with 12 bases left between them. This CDR3 region has 15 residues. CDR1 is LNHDA, CDR2 SQIVND, per germline (reference sequence). The CDR3 loop reads CASSIGQGFNQPQHF. Written as DNA, the CDR3 is TGTGCCAGTAGTATTGGGCAGGGGTTCAATCAGCCCCAGCATTTT.

The genes are TRBV5-1 and TRBJ2-3; 8 bases align to TRBD2. This CDR3 has 14 amino acids. CDR1 and CDR2 from the germline V gene are SGHRS and YFSETQ. The ends lost 1 base at V and 4 bases at J; junction bases unmatched: 2. The CDR3 region has the DNA TGCGCCAGCAGCTTGAGCGGGAGCGCAGATACGCAGTATTTT. Protein product: CASSLSGSADTQYF.

This clone is a singleton in its sample. V and J are TRBV5-8 and TRBJ1-3; D unresolved. The CDR3 consists of 14 residues. Germline CDR1 reads SGHTS; CDR2 reads YDEGEE. V was trimmed by 2 bases and J by 0 bases, leaving 6 bases between them. CDR3 loop: CASSFEFSGNTIYF. In DNA form, the CDR3 reads TGTGCCAGCAGCTTTGAGTTCTCTGGAAACACCATATATTTT.

This clone came up a few times. J is TRBJ1-4 and V is TRBV25-1; D perhaps matches TRBD1 (5 bases). V lost 8 bases to trimming and J lost 2 bases, with 12 bases between them. There are 14 residues in the CDR3. From germline, CDR1 is MGHDK and CDR2 SYGVNS. In DNA form, the CDR3 reads TGTGCCAGCGAAGGGGACTTGACTAATGAAAAACTGTTTTTT. Its protein is CASEGDLTNEKLFF.

This clone appeared a single time. J is TRBJ2-1 and V is TRBV29-1; D is ambiguous. V was pared by 6 bases and J by 10 bases, with 4 bases between. CDR3 length equals 8 residues. The germline V gene encodes CDR1 SQVTM and CDR2 ANQGSEA. The CDR3 DNA is TGCAGCGTCTCCGAGCAGTTCTTC. Its translation: CSVSEQFF.

The chain has TRBV4-3 and TRBJ1-1; 8 nucleotides match TRBD1. The CDR3 covers 15 residues. Germline CDR1 LGHNA, CDR2 YSLEER. V shed 3 bases and J 5 bases; nucleotides not matched to a gene: 8. The DNA of the CDR3 is TGCGCCAGCAGCCAGGATGGACAGGGAGGAACTGAAGCTTTCTTT. Encoded protein: CASSQDGQGGTEAFF.

The chain couples TRBV4-3 to TRBJ1-1, with 8 bases fitting TRBD1. Germline CDR1 reads LGHNA; CDR2 reads YSLEER. Germline trimming cut 1 base from V and 11 bases from J; bases unmatched to any gene: 9. The CDR3 has 14 residues. CDR3 coding DNA: TGCGCCAGCAGCCAAGTCGGAGACAGGGGTAAGGCTTTCTTT. This sequence encodes CASSQVGDRGKAFF.

The CDR3 DNA is TGTGCCAGTAGTATAGGCCCAGTAGGGGCTAATGAAAAACTGTTTTTT. It is translated as CASSIGPVGANEKLFF. The J gene is TRBJ1-4, the V gene TRBV19, with D possibly TRBD1 on 5 matching bases. V dropped 1 base and J dropped 3 bases, with 12 bases sitting between them. Per germline, CDR1 LNHDA and CDR2 SQIVND (reference sequence). CDR3 length equals 16 residues. Supplemented by reference TRBV19 and TRBJ1-4, the full variable domain reads DGGITQSPKYLFRKEGQNVTLSCEQNLNHDAMYWYRQDPGQGLRLIYYSQIVNDFQKGDIAEGYSVSREKKESFPLTVTSAQKNPTAFYLCASSIGPVGANEKLFFGSGTQLSVL.

V and J are TRBV15 and TRBJ1-4, with D unresolved. Trimming removed 3 bases from V and 13 bases from J, with 18 bases in between. Germline V gives CDR1 LNHNV, CDR2 YYDKDF (reference sequence). The CDR3 has 14 residues. CDR3 nucleotides: TGTGCCACCAGCAGGGATAATACACCTGGAGGACTGTTTTTT. Encoded protein: CATSRDNTPGGLFF.

This clone was seen only a few times. J is TRBJ2-4 and V is TRBV21-1; the D segment call TRBD1 is taken from the table without a DNA check. TRBV21-1 is a listed pseudogene. The CDR3 length is 15 residues. The CDR3 sequence is CARFRGPTAKNIQYF. CDR3 DNA: TGTGCCAGATTCAGGGGGCCCACAGCCAAAAACATTCAGTACTTC.

The chain joins TRBV19 to TRBJ1-1; 9 nucleotides align to TRBD1. V was clipped by 5 bases and J by 3 bases; unmatched bases: 4. Germline CDR1 LNHDA, CDR2 SQIVND (reference sequence). This CDR3 is built from 14 residues. The CDR3 DNA follows: TGTGCCAGTAGTTTCGGGACAGGGCACACTGAAGCTTTCTTT. Translation: CASSFGTGHTEAFF.

This clone was found a few times. This chain connects TRBV7-2 to TRBJ1-2; D may be TRBD1 (5 bases). The CDR3 covers 13 residues. Trimming took 1 base from V and 8 from J, leaving 11 bases between them. CDR1 is SGHTA, CDR2 FQGNSA, per germline. The CDR3 nucleotides read TGTGCCAGCAGCTTAGACAGGAAGAACGGCTACACCTTC. Protein: CASSLDRKNGYTF.

The chain carries TRBV7-2 and TRBJ2-7; TRBD2 agrees at 9 bases. CDR3 size: 15 residues. In germline, CDR1 is SGHTA, CDR2 FQGNSA. The V segment lost 4 bases and the J segment 3 bases; nucleotides outside the gene matches: 7. The CDR3 loop reads CASSSRTSVDYEQYF. CDR3 nucleotide sequence: TGTGCCAGCAGCTCCCGGACTAGCGTTGACTACGAGCAGTACTTC.

The J gene is TRBJ1-5, the V gene TRBV7-8; a possible D gene is TRBD1 (6 bases). The CDR3 loop spans 14 amino acids. CDR1 and CDR2 from the germline V gene are SGHVS and FQNEAQ. V was cut by 5 bases and J by 5 bases, with 13 bases left in between. CDR3 residues: CASSTDRYHQPQHF. The CDR3 region has the DNA TGTGCCAGCAGCACGGACAGATACCATCAGCCCCAGCATTTT.